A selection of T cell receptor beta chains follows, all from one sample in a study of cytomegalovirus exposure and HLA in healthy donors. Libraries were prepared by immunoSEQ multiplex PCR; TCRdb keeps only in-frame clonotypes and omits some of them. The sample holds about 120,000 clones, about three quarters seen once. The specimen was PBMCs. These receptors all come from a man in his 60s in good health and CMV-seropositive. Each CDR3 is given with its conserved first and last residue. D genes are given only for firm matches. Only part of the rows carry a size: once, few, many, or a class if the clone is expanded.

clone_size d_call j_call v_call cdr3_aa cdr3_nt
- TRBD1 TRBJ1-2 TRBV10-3 CAIRGDRGGYGYTF TGTGCCATCAGAGGGGACAGGGGAGGCTATGGCTACACCTTC
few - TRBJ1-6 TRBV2 CASNGDNSPLHF TGTGCCAGCAACGGGGATAATTCACCCCTCCACTTT
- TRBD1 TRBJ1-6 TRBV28 CASSSGAGTGDNSPLHF TGTGCCAGCAGTTCGGGTGCAGGGACAGGGGATAATTCACCCCTCCACTTT
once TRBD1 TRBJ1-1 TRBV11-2 CASSLFKGQGRTEAFF TGTGCCAGCAGCTTATTTAAAGGACAGGGTCGGACTGAAGCTTTCTTT
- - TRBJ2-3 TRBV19 CASSPRTSQQYF TGTGCCAGTAGTCCTAGAACTAGTCAGCAGTATTTT
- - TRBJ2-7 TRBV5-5 CASSRADRIYYEQYF TGTGCCAGCAGCCGTGCTGACAGGATATACTACGAGCAGTACTTC
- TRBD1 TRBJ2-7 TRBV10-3 CAISVNRGYEQYF TGTGCCATCAGTGTAAACAGGGGCTACGAGCAGTACTTC
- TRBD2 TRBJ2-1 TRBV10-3 CAISEREGSYNEQFF TGTGCCATCAGTGAGCGGGAGGGCTCCTACAATGAGCAGTTCTTC
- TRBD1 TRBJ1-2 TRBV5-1 CASSSDRSYGYTF TGCGCCAGCAGCTCGGACAGGTCTTATGGCTACACCTTC
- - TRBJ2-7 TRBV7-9 CASSPKDSAYEQYF TGTGCCAGCAGCCCGAAGGACAGCGCCTACGAGCAGTACTTC
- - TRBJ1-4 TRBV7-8 CASSLMVGGEKLFF TGTGCCAGCAGCTTAATGGTGGGGGGGGAAAAACTGTTTTTT
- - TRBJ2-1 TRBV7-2 CASSYIRLANEQFF TGTGCCAGCAGCTATATTCGGCTAGCAAATGAGCAGTTCTTC
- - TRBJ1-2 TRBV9 CASSVDTVYGYTF TGTGCCAGCAGCGTAGATACGGTCTATGGCTACACCTTC
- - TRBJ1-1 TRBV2 CATIKSGGDFGAFF TGTGCCACCATTAAGAGCGGTGGGGACTTTGGAGCTTTCTTT
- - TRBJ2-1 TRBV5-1 CASSLGQINEQFF TGCGCCAGCAGCTTGGGACAAATCAATGAGCAGTTCTTC
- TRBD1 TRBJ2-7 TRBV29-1 CSVEDGDSRYEQYF TGCAGCGTTGAAGATGGGGACAGCCGCTACGAGCAGTACTTC
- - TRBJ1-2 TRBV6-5 CASSYSRTGYGYTF TGTGCCAGCAGTTACTCGAGAACAGGCTATGGCTACACCTTC
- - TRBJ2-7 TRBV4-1 CASSRQPQVLPSYEQYF TGCGCCAGCAGCCGACAACCCCAGGTTTTGCCATCCTACGAGCAGTACTTC
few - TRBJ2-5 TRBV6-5 CASSSRETQYF TGTGCCAGCAGTTCCCGGGAGACCCAGTACTTC
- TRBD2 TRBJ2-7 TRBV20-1 CSALLAGAPYF TGCAGTGCCCTACTAGCGGGGGCTCCGTACTTC
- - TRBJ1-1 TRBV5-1 CASRSDPGYPYTEAFF TGCGCCAGCAGATCTGACCCAGGGTATCCGTACACTGAAGCTTTCTTT
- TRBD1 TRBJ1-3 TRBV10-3 CAISESAGGSGNTIYF TGCGCCATCAGTGAGTCCGCAGGGGGCTCTGGAAACACCATATATTTT
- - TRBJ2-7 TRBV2 CASSSVYEQYF TGTGCCAGCAGCAGCGTCTACGAGCAGTACTTC
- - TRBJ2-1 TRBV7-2 CASSPQILNNEQFF TGTGCCAGCAGCCCACAGATCTTAAATAATGAGCAGTTCTTC
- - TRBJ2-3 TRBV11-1 CASSPHRGDTQYF TGTGCCAGCAGCCCCCATCGCGGGGATACGCAGTATTTT
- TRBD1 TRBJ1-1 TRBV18 CASSAGTGPATEAFF TGTGCCAGCTCTGCCGGGACAGGGCCGGCCACTGAAGCTTTCTTT
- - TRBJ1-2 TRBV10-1 CASSETLSGRSGYTF TGCGCCAGCAGTGAGACCCTCAGTGGGAGGTCTGGCTACACCTTC
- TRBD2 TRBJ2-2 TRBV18 CASSPRASGSNTGELFF TGTGCCAGCTCACCACGGGCTAGCGGATCGAACACCGGGGAGCTGTTTTTT
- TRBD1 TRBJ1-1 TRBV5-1 CASKDWTGSDTEAFF TGCGCCAGCAAGGACTGGACAGGGTCGGACACTGAAGCTTTCTTT
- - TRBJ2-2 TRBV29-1 CSGGPNTGELFF TGCAGCGGGGGCCCAAACACCGGGGAGCTGTTTTTT
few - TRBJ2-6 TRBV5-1 CASSSGALSGANVLTF TGCGCCAGCAGCAGCGGAGCTCTCTCTGGGGCCAACGTCCTGACTTTC
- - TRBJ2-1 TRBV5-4 CASSLGGEGDEQFF TGTGCCAGCAGCTTGGGCGGGGAGGGGGATGAGCAGTTCTTC
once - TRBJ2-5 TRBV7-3 CASSTGLQETQYF TGTGCCAGCAGCACGGGACTTCAAGAGACCCAGTACTTC
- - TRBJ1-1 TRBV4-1 CASSHPPPRGRNTEAFF TGCGCCAGCAGCCATCCCCCCCCCAGGGGACGGAACACTGAAGCTTTCTTT
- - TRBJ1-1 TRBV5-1 CASSTFRGDTEAFF TGCGCCAGCAGCACGTTCCGGGGGGACACTGAAGCTTTCTTT
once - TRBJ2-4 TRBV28 CASSSREAVNIQYF TGTGCCAGCAGTAGTAGGGAGGCGGTAAACATTCAGTACTTC